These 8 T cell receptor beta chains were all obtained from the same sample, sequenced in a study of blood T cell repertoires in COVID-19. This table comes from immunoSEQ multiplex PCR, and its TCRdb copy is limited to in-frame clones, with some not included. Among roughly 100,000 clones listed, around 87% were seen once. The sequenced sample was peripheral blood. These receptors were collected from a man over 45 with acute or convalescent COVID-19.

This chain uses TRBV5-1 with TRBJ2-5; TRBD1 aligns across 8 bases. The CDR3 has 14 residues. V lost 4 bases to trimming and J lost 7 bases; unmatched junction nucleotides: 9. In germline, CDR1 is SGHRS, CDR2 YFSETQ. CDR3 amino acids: CASSARQGLGTQYF. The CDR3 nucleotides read TGCGCCAGCAGCGCAAGACAGGGGTTGGGGACCCAGTACTTC.

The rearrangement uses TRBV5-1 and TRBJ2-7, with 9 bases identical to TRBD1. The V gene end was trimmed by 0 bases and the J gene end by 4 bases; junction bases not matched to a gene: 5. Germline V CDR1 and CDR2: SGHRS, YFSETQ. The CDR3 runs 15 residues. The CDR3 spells CASSLETGGWYEQYF. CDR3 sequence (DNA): TGCGCCAGCAGCTTGGAGACAGGGGGTTGGTACGAGCAGTACTTC.

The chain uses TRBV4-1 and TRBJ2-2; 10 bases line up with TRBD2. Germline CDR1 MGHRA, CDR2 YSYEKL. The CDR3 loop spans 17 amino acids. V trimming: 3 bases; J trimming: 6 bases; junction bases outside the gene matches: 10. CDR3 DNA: TGCGCCAGCAGCCACCAGCTAGCGGGAGCCTCCCCCGGGGAGCTGTTTTTT. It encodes CASSHQLAGASPGELFF.

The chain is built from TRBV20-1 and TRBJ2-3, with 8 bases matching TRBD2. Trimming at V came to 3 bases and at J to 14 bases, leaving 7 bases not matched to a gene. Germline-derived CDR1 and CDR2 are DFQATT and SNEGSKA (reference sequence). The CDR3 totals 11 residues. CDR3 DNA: TGCAGTGCTAGGCTAGGACTAGCCCCGTATTTT. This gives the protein CSARLGLAPYF.

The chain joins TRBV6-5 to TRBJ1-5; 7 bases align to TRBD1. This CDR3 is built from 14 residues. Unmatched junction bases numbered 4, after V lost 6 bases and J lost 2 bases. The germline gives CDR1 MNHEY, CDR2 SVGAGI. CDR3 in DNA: TGTGCCAGCAGCAACAGGGGTGGCAATCAGCCCCAGCATTTT. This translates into CASSNRGGNQPQHF.

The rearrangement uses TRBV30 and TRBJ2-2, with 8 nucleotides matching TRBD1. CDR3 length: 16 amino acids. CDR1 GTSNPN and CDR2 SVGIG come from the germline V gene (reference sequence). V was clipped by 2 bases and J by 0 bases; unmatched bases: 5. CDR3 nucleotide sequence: TGTGCCTGGAGTACAGGGGGGACAGCGAACACCGGGGAGCTGTTTTTT. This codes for CAWSTGGTANTGELFF.

The CDR3 region has the DNA TGTGCCAGCAGCCCAGGGACAGGGGCTTACTATGGCTACACCTTC. Amino acids: CASSPGTGAYYGYTF. J is TRBJ1-2 and V is TRBV7-9, with 10 bases lining up with TRBD1. Germline CDR1 and CDR2: SEHNR and FQNEAQ (reference sequence). With 5 bases clipped from V and 3 bases from J, the junction kept 6 bases outside the gene matches. The CDR3 spans 15 residues.

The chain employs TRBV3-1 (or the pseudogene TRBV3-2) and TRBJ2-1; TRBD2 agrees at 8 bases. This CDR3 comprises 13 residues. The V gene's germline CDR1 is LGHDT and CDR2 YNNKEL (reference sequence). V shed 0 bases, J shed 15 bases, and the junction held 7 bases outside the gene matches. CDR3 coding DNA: TGTGCCAGCAGCCAAGATCGGAGCGGGAGCCGGTTCTTC. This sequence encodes CASSQDRSGSRFF.